A selection of T cell receptor beta chains follows, all from one sample in a study of CD8 T cells in Susac syndrome. TCRdb re-derived calls from the immunoSEQ multiplex PCR reads in MiXCR, one entry per CDR3 protein. The table records about 140,000 distinct CDR3 sequences, 85% to 95% of them present only once. Sequenced sample: CD8+ T cells from PBMCs. The receptors were sampled from a human donor in good health. The CDR3 runs from the conserved cysteine through the conserved F or W. A D gene is named only where the DNA matches it firmly. Clone size is shown for a subset of rows, as once, few, many or a class of expanded clone.

length,V,J,size,D,DNA,CDR3
14,TRBV28,TRBJ2-5,NA,NA,TGTGCCAGCAGTTTCCCCATTGACAGAGGGACCCAGTACTTC,CASSFPIDRGTQYF
17,TRBV4-3,TRBJ2-1,NA,TRBD2,TGCGCCAGCAGCCAATCCCTGGGTGCTAGCGGGAGAGGGGAGCAGTTCTTC,CASSQSLGASGRGEQFF
18,TRBV4-1,TRBJ2-2,NA,NA,TGCGCCAGCAGCCAAGATCTGGGAATCTCATTAGGCACCGGGGAGCTGTTTTTT,CASSQDLGISLGTGELFF
11,TRBV4-1,TRBJ1-4,once,NA,TGCGCCAGCAGCCAAGACCAACAGTTGTTTTTT,CASSQDQQLFF
16,TRBV28,TRBJ2-5,NA,NA,TGTGCCAGCAGTCCTCGACTAGTAAACGGTCAAGAGACCCAGTACTTC,CASSPRLVNGQETQYF
15,TRBV4-2,TRBJ2-1,NA,NA,TGTGCCAGCAGCCAAGATTACCCCTCCTACAATGAGCAGTTCTTC,CASSQDYPSYNEQFF
16,TRBV28,TRBJ2-7,NA,TRBD2,TGTGCCAGCAGTCCCTACCCCGGGGGGGACACCTACGAGCAGTACTTC,CASSPYPGGDTYEQYF
13,TRBV29-1,TRBJ1-4,NA,NA,TGCAGCGTTGTTGTGGTGGCGGGGGAAAAACTGTTTTTT,CSVVVVAGEKLFF
16,TRBV20-1,TRBJ2-1,NA,NA,TGCAGTGCTAGAGATGGGAGGGGGCAACCCTACAATGAGCAGTTCTTC,CSARDGRGQPYNEQFF
15,TRBV9,TRBJ2-7,NA,NA,TGTGCCAGCAGCCCCTCAGGACACATCTCCTACGAGCAGTACTTC,CASSPSGHISYEQYF
15,TRBV7-9,TRBJ2-5,NA,NA,TGTGCCAGCAGCCCCGAATGGATTTACCAAGAGACCCAGTACTTC,CASSPEWIYQETQYF
15,TRBV2,TRBJ2-1,NA,NA,TGTGCCAGCAGTGAAGCTCCCGGGACCAACAATGAGCAGTTCTTC,CASSEAPGTNNEQFF
11,TRBV24-1,TRBJ1-1,NA,NA,TGTGCCACCAGTGAGTCAGGGGCCGCTTTCTTT,CATSESGAAFF
17,TRBV15,TRBJ2-3,NA,TRBD2,TGTGCCACCAGCAAAAATACAGCGGGAGGAGGCTCAGATACGCAGTATTTT,CATSKNTAGGGSDTQYF
14,TRBV20-1,TRBJ2-2,NA,NA,TGCAGTGCTAGGGGACGGTCGAACACCGGGGAGCTGTTTTTT,CSARGRSNTGELFF
15,TRBV6-5,TRBJ2-2,NA,TRBD2,TGTGCCAGCAGTTATAGCCTAGCGGAAACCTGGGAGCTGTTTTTT,CASSYSLAETWELFF
12,TRBV12-3/TRBV12-4,TRBJ2-7,NA,NA,TGTGCCAGCAGTTTTCAAAGCTACGAGCAGTACTTC,CASSFQSYEQYF
12,TRBV27,TRBJ2-2,once,NA,TGTGCCAGCAGTCCAGGGGCCGGGGAGCTGTTTTTT,CASSPGAGELFF
13,TRBV28,TRBJ1-2,NA,NA,TGTGCCAGCAGTTTAAGTTCGGCGGGGGGCTACACCTTC,CASSLSSAGGYTF
12,TRBV20-1,TRBJ2-4,NA,NA,TGCAGTGCCCGACCCCTTGGAAACATTCAGTACTTC,CSARPLGNIQYF
14,TRBV4-2,TRBJ2-5,NA,NA,TGTGCCAGCAGCCAAGACAGGGCGCAAGAGACCCAGTACTTC,CASSQDRAQETQYF
15,TRBV27,TRBJ2-7,NA,TRBD2,TGTGCCAGCAGTTTAAACCGGGAGGCGGCCTACGAGCAGTACTTC,CASSLNREAAYEQYF
14,TRBV29-1,TRBJ2-1,NA,NA,TGCAGCGTTGGTGGGGTACGCTCATACAATGAGCAGTTCTTC,CSVGGVRSYNEQFF
13,TRBV30,TRBJ2-3,once,NA,TGTGCCTGGAGTGTATACCGCACAGATACGCAGTATTTT,CAWSVYRTDTQYF